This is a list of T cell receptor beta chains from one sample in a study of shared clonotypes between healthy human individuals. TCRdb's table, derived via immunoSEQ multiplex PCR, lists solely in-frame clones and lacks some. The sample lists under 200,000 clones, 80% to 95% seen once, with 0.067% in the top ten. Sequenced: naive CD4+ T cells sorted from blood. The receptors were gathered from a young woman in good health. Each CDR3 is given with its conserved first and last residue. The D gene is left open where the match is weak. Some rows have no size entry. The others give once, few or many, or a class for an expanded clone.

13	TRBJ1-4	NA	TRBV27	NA	CASSGGLGEKLFF	TGTGCCAGCAGTGGGGGGCTTGGAGAAAAACTGTTTTTT
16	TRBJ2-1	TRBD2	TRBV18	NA	CASSPGLAGAIHEQFF	TGTGCCAGCTCACCAGGGTTAGCGGGAGCAATCCATGAGCAGTTCTTC
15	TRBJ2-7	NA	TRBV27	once	CASSLGGASIYEQYF	TGTGCCAGCAGTTTAGGGGGGGCTTCAATCTACGAGCAGTACTTC
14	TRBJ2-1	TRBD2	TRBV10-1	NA	CASCGASGTDEQFF	TGCGCCAGTTGTGGAGCTAGCGGGACGGATGAGCAGTTCTTC
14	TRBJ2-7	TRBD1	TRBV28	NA	CASSLGQGAHEQYF	TGTGCCAGCAGTTTAGGGCAGGGGGCCCACGAGCAGTACTTC
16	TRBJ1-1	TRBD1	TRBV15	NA	CATSRDLGQGDTEAFF	TGTGCCACCAGCAGAGATCTTGGACAGGGGGACACTGAAGCTTTCTTT
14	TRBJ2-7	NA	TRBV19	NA	CASSIVGGAYEQYF	TGTGCCAGTAGTATAGTTGGCGGGGCCTACGAGCAGTACTTC
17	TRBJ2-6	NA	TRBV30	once	CAWYRSVITKRANVLTF	TGTGCCTGGTACCGAAGCGTTATAACAAAGCGGGCCAACGTCCTGACTTTC
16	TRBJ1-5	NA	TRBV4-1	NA	CASSPGPARSNQPQHF	TGCGCCAGCAGCCCCGGACCAGCACGGAGCAATCAGCCCCAGCATTTT
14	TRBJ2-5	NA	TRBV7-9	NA	CASSREGLGAAQYF	TGTGCCAGCAGCCGCGAGGGGTTGGGGGCGGCCCAGTACTTC
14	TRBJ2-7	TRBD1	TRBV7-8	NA	CASSLEGQRREQYF	TGTGCCAGCAGCTTAGAGGGACAGAGGCGCGAGCAGTACTTC
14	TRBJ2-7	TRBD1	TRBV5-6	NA	CASSAGTGAYEQYF	TGTGCCAGCAGCGCGGGGACAGGAGCCTACGAGCAGTACTTC
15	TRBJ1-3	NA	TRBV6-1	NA	CASSEEIWGGNTIYF	TGTGCCAGCAGTGAAGAAATCTGGGGGGGAAACACCATATATTTT
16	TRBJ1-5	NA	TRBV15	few	CATSRDSGAGDQPQHF	TGTGCCACCAGCAGAGATAGCGGGGCTGGGGATCAGCCCCAGCATTTT
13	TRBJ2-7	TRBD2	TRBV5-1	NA	CASSGTSGMEQYF	TGCGCCAGCTCGGGGACTAGCGGAATGGAGCAGTACTTC
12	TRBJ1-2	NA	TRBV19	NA	CASSTEGYGYTF	TGTGCCAGTAGTACCGAAGGGTATGGCTACACCTTC
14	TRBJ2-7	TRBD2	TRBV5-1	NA	CATRLAGGPGEQYF	TGCGCCACCCGGCTAGCGGGAGGGCCAGGAGAGCAGTACTTC
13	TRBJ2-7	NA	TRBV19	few	CASSGGRGYEQYF	TGTGCCAGTAGTGGTGGGAGAGGGTACGAGCAGTACTTC
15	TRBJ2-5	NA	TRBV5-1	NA	CASSSYSWGQETQYF	TGCGCCAGCAGCTCTTATAGCTGGGGCCAAGAGACCCAGTACTTC
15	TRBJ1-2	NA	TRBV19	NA	CASSIKGVSVDGYTF	TGTGCCAGTAGTATTAAAGGTGTCTCGGTCGATGGCTACACCTTC
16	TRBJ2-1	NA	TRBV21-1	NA	CASSKTRESSYNEQFF	TGTGCCAGCAGCAAAACGCGGGAGAGCTCCTACAATGAGCAGTTCTTC
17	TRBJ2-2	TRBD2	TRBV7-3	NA	CASSSLAGGPSTGELFF	TGTGCCAGCAGCTCACTAGCGGGAGGGCCATCCACCGGGGAGCTGTTTTTT
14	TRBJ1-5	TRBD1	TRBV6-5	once	CASRATGVNQPQHF	TGTGCCAGCAGAGCGACAGGGGTCAATCAGCCCCAGCATTTT
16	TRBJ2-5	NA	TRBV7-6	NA	CASSSRYLEGGETQYF	TGTGCCAGCAGCTCCCGCTATCTAGAAGGGGGAGAGACCCAGTACTTC
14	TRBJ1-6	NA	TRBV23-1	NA	CASRGLGYNSPLHF	TGCGCCAGCAGGGGGTTAGGTTATAATTCACCCCTCCACTTT